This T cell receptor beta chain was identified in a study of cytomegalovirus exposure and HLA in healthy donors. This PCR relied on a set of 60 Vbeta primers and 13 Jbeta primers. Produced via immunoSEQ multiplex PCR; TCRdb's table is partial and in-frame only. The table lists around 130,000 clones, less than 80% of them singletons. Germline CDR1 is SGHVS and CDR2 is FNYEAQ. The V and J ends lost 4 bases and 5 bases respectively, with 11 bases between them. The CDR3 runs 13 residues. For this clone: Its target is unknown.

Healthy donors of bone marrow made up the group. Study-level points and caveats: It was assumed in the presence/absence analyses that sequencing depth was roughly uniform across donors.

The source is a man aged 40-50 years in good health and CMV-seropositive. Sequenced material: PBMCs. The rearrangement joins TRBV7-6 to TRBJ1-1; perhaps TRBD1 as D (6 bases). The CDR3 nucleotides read TGTGCCAGCAGCTCCAGGGGTGGGACTGAAGCTTTCTTT. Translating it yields CASSSRGGTEAFF.